The 3 T cell receptor beta chains presented below share a single source sample, sequenced in a study of T cell clones after liver transplantation. Sequencing used immunoSEQ multiplex PCR; TCRdb keeps in-frame clones, though not all of them. The table lists roughly 100,000 clones, approximately 78% of them singletons. The sequencing here drew on CD4+ T cells from blood, taken before liver transplant. The receptors derive from a human donor who received a liver transplant.

This rearrangement joins TRBV2 to TRBJ1-5; D might be TRBD1 (5 bases). Trimming pared 5 bases from V and 5 bases from J, leaving 10 bases between. The CDR3 sequence is 13 residues long. Germline CDR1 and CDR2: SNHLY and FYNNEI. The chain's CDR3 is CASSPDSHQPQHF. In nucleotides, the CDR3 is TGTGCCAGCAGTCCCGACAGTCATCAGCCCCAGCATTTT.

This chain joins TRBV6-5 and TRBJ1-3; D gene uncertain. The CDR3 is 13 amino acids. Trimming stripped 6 bases from V and 1 base from J, with 7 bases between. The germline CDR1 and CDR2 sequences are MNHEY and SVGAGI. The CDR3 here is CASRVASGNTIYF. The CDR3 DNA follows: TGTGCCAGCAGAGTTGCGTCTGGAAACACCATATATTTT.

This chain connects TRBV5-8 to TRBJ1-5; a possible D gene is TRBD1 (6 bases). Germline CDR1 reads SGHTS; CDR2 reads YDEGEE. This CDR3 comprises 14 residues. Trimming took 4 bases from V and 4 from J, leaving 12 bases between them. CDR3 DNA sequence: TGTGCCAGCAGCGACCTCACAGGGAATCAGCCCCAGCATTTT. It codes for CASSDLTGNQPQHF.